The rows below give T cell receptor beta chains drawn from one sample of a study of regulatory T cells in long-lasting Graves disease. TCRdb re-called the multiplex PCR reads with MiXCR, one entry per CDR3 protein. The sample yields a few hundred thousand distinct CDR3 sequences, 12% seen once. These data also formed part of another study, on T cells in Graves' hyperthyroidism and ophthalmopathy.

Sample: peripheral blood mononuclear cells (PBMCs), taken at new diagnosis, from a patient treated with antithyroid drugs. These receptors all stem from a woman between 18 and 30 years old with Graves disease. The CDR3 runs from the conserved cysteine through the conserved F or W. D genes are given only for firm matches. Clone size, where shown, is once, few, many, or a class for clones that have expanded.

v_call	j_call	clone_size	d_call	cdr3_nt	cdr3_aa
TRBV2	TRBJ1-1	many	.	TGTGCCAGCAGTTCTACAGGGTATTTCGGCACTGAAGCTTTCTTT	CASSSTGYFGTEAFF
TRBV4-3	TRBJ1-2	many	.	TGCGCCAGCAGCCAAGGATCCTCACTACAGGGTGCGGGGGGCTACACCTTC	CASSQGSSLQGAGGYTF
TRBV14	TRBJ1-1	many	TRBD1	TGTGCCAGCAGCCTTGACAGGGCCACTGAAGCTTTCTTT	CASSLDRATEAFF
TRBV9	TRBJ2-1	.	TRBD2	TGTGCCAGCAGCGTAAGGGCTAGCGGGCAAAATGAGCAGTTCTTC	CASSVRASGQNEQFF
TRBV18	TRBJ2-3	many	.	TGTGCCAGCTCACCATTGAGGGCGGATACGCAGTATTTT	CASSPLRADTQYF
TRBV9	TRBJ2-7	many	.	TGTGCCAGCAGCGAGGACCCGGGGTTAAACGAGCAGTACTTC	CASSEDPGLNEQYF
TRBV20-1	TRBJ2-7	many	TRBD2	TGCAGTGCGGGGGGGGTTCGCGAGCAGTACTTC	CSAGGVREQYF
TRBV27	TRBJ2-1	many	.	TGTGCCAGCAGTGGATCGTGGGGTGGGCAGTTCTTC	CASSGSWGGQFF
TRBV4-1	TRBJ1-5	few	.	TGCGCCAGCAGCCAAGTATCAGGGGCGGGCAATCAGCCCCAGCATTTT	CASSQVSGAGNQPQHF
TRBV3-1	TRBJ2-3	many	.	TGTGCCAGCAGCCACCGGTTAGATACGCAGTATTTT	CASSHRLDTQYF
TRBV7-2	TRBJ2-3	.	.	TGTGCCAGCAGCTTAATAGCAACGCCAGATACGCAGTATTTT	CASSLIATPDTQYF
TRBV6-2/TRBV6-3	TRBJ1-1	many	.	TGTGCCAGCATCCGGTTCTGGGACGTTGTAACTTTCTTT	CASIRFWDVVTFF
TRBV5-5	TRBJ2-1	many	TRBD1	TGTGCCAGCAGCTTGGCCCCGGGACAGGGGTATTACAATGAGCAGTTCTTC	CASSLAPGQGYYNEQFF
TRBV6-1	TRBJ2-6	many	.	TGTGCCAGCAGCGTAACTCTTTTCTCTGGGGCCAACGTCCTGACTTTC	CASSVTLFSGANVLTF
TRBV7-2	TRBJ2-3	many	TRBD1	TGTGCCAGCAGCCTGGACAGGGATAGTTTGGATACGCAGTATTTT	CASSLDRDSLDTQYF
TRBV20-1	TRBJ2-3	.	TRBD2	TGCAGTGCTTCTAGCGGGGCGGAGGATGCGCAGTATTTT	CSASSGAEDAQYF
TRBV9	TRBJ1-2	.	.	TGTGCCTGCAGCAAGTCAGGGCATCTTGGAGAGGATGGCTACACCTTC	CACSKSGHLGEDGYTF
TRBV30	TRBJ2-7	many	.	TGTGCCTGGAGCGATCAGGGCTACGAGCAGTACTTC	CAWSDQGYEQYF
TRBV29-1	TRBJ1-1	many	.	TGCAGCGTTGATCCCGCAGGAAGCACTGAAGCTTTCTTT	CSVDPAGSTEAFF
TRBV29-1	TRBJ2-1	few	.	TGCAGCGTCCTCGGCCAGGGGGGGCTGGGATTATCCTACAATGAGCAGTTCTTC	CSVLGQGGLGLSYNEQFF
TRBV3-1	TRBJ1-2	many	.	TGTGCCAGCAGCCGCGTAGATTATGGCTACACCTTC	CASSRVDYGYTF
TRBV5-5	TRBJ2-7	.	TRBD2	TGTGCCAGCAGCTCAAGCGGGGGGATCACTTACGAGCAGTACTTC	CASSSSGGITYEQYF